This T cell receptor beta chain derives from a study of OX40 agonist ivuxolimab in advanced cancers. The germline CDR1 and CDR2 sequences are MDHEN and SYDVKM. The CDR3 runs 16 residues. Trimming cost V 2 bases and J 3 bases; bases outside gene matches: 6. This clone was observed a single time. Clones were sequenced by immunoSEQ multiplex PCR, and TCRdb holds only the in-frame ones, with some missing. The repertoire holds under 12,000 clones, with 86% as singletons. Blood got drawn at baseline, again on cycle 4 day 1, and then on cycle 7 day 1. Sequencing used CD4+ or CD8+ T cells sorted from blood, obtained in a trial of the OX40 agonist ivuxolimab. The chain uses TRBV28 and TRBJ2-3, with 9 bases fitting TRBD2. This receptor was taken from an adult with an advanced solid tumor such as melanoma, head and neck, liver or kidney cancer. For the CDR3, the DNA is TGTGCCAGCAGTTTAGGATCTAGCGGGAATACAGATACGCAGTATTTT. It specifies CASSLGSSGNTDTQYF.